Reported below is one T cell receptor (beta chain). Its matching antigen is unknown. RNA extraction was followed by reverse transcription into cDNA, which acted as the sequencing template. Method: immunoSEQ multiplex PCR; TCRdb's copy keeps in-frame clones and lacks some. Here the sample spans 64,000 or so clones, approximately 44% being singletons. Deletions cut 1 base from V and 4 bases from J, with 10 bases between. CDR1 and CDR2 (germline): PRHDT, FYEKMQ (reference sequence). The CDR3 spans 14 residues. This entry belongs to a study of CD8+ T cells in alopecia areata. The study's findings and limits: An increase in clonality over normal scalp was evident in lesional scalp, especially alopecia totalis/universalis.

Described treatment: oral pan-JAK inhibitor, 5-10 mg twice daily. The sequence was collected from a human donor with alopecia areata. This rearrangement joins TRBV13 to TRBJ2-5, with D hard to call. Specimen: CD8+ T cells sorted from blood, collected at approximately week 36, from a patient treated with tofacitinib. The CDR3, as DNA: TGTGCCAGCAGCTTAGCCCCATCCCCAGAGACCCAGTACTTC. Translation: CASSLAPSPETQYF.